This entry lists 16 T cell receptor beta chains sequenced from one sample in a study of blood T cell repertoires in COVID-19 (dated by TCRdb to 2019 to 2021). Preparation of the library involved the immunoSEQ multiplex PCR assay. The table comes from immuneACCESS by way of TCRdb, which keeps in-frame sequences with V and J called. Part of the clones is missing from these tables; in studies checked, under half for an unresolved V gene and the rest for unknown reasons. A total of about 230,000 clones appear in this sample, less than 90% of them only once. The ten biggest clones cover 2.6% of the sample. Sequenced sample: peripheral blood. Source of these receptors: a woman in her 70s with active or convalescent COVID-19.

In regard to this clone: At one end the junction does not follow the germline gene, possibly because of a read error. V and J are TRBV7-7 and TRBJ2-2; TRBD2 matches 11 bases. The CDR3 is 16 residues long. Germline V gene sequence: CDR1 SSHAT, CDR2 FNYEAQ (reference sequence). The CDR3 coding sequence is TGTGCTAGCAGCTCCATAGCGGGAGGGCCTACCGGGGAGCTGTTTTTT. The encoded protein is CASSSIAGGPTGELFF.

CDR3 nucleotides: TGTGCCAGCAACCCCGGGACAGGGGAGTTTATTTCACCCCTCCACTTT. The encoded protein is CASNPGTGEFISPLHF. J is TRBJ1-6 and V is TRBV9, with TRBD1 matching 10 bases. The J segment lost 9 bases and the V segment lost 6 bases, leaving 12 bases of the junction unmatched. The germline gives CDR1 SGDLS, CDR2 YYNGEE. This CDR3 is built from 16 residues.

The genes are TRBV2 and TRBJ2-5; TRBD1 matches at 10 bases. V trimming: 6 bases; J trimming: 4 bases; junction bases outside the gene matches: 2. The CDR3 length is 13 residues. Germline V gene lookup returns CDR1 SNHLY and CDR2 FYNNEI. The CDR3 DNA reads TGTGCCAGCAGGGGGGACAGGGGAGAGACCCAGTACTTC. The encoded protein is CASRGDRGETQYF.

V usage is TRBV6-5 and J usage is TRBJ2-7; 10 bases match TRBD1. The CDR3 has 12 residues. CDR1 is MNHEY and CDR2 is SVGAGI in the germline V gene. CDR3 nucleotide sequence: TGTGCTACCACCCAGGATGGGACAGGGGAGTACTTC. Residues: CATTQDGTGEYF.

V usage is TRBV5-1 and J usage is TRBJ1-2; TRBD1 aligns across 8 bases. V trimming: 5 bases; J trimming: 8 bases; junction bases outside the gene matches: 11. The CDR3 sequence is 14 residues long. Germline values: CDR1 SGHRS, CDR2 YFSETQ. The CDR3 DNA sequence: TGCGCCAGCAGTCCGGCCGGGACAGGAGGCGGCTACACCTTC. Translation gives CASSPAGTGGGYTF.

The sample holds a few counts of this clone. The chain employs TRBV5-3 and TRBJ2-2; possibly TRBD1 for D (6 bases). TRBV5-3 is designated an ORF whose function remains uncertain. Trimming removed 3 bases at V and 2 bases at J, with 11 bases between. CDR3 length equals 15 residues. CDR3 protein: CARSCPGQNTGELFF. CDR3 in DNA: TGTGCCAGAAGCTGCCCGGGACAAAACACCGGGGAGCTGTTTTTT.

The chain couples TRBV18 to TRBJ1-2; the D is unclear. The CDR3 contains 14 residues. V shed 3 bases and J shed 6 bases, with 14 bases lying between them. The V gene's germline CDR1 is KGHSH and CDR2 LQKENI. The CDR3 region is CASSPVEWGDGYTF. In DNA, the CDR3 is TGTGCCAGCTCACCGGTGGAATGGGGAGATGGCTACACCTTC.

The J gene is TRBJ2-5, the V gene TRBV19; TRBD1 matches 7 bases. CDR3 length: 16 residues. Germline V gives CDR1 LNHDA, CDR2 SQIVND (reference sequence). V dropped 5 bases and J dropped 4; count of bases not matched to a gene: 13. In DNA, the CDR3 is TGTGCCAGTAGTGCGTGGGACAGCCCCCTGGGAGAGACCCAGTACTTC. This gives the protein CASSAWDSPLGETQYF.

The chain carries TRBV3-1 (or the pseudogene TRBV3-2) and TRBJ2-7, with D perhaps TRBD1 (6 bases). From germline, CDR1 is LGHDT and CDR2 YNNKEL (reference sequence). The CDR3 is made up of 17 amino acids. V dropped 4 bases and J dropped 0 bases, with 19 bases sitting between them. The CDR3 nucleotides read TGTGCCAGCAGCCTTTCTATTTACAGGGTAATCTCCTACGAGCAGTACTTC. Translated: CASSLSIYRVISYEQYF.

The chain recombines TRBV7-8 with TRBJ2-5, with 9 bases lining up with TRBD2. V dropped 5 bases and J dropped 4; count of bases not matched to a gene: 14. The CDR3 covers 17 residues. The germline gives CDR1 SGHVS, CDR2 FQNEAQ. The CDR3 loop is CASSPRTGLAPGETQYF. In DNA form, the CDR3 reads TGTGCCAGCAGCCCCCGCACCGGACTAGCGCCAGGAGAGACCCAGTACTTC.

This clone came up once. This rearrangement joins TRBV6-5 to TRBJ1-5, with 7 bases aligning to TRBD1. CDR1 is MNHEY and CDR2 is SVGAGI in the germline V gene. The CDR3 has 14 residues. After removal of 6 bases from V and 2 bases from J, the junction contained 4 bases not matched to a gene. CDR3 amino acids: CASRGGQRNQPQHF. CDR3 coding DNA: TGTGCCAGCAGGGGGGGACAGCGCAATCAGCCCCAGCATTTT.

J is TRBJ1-5 and V is TRBV19, with 7 bases matching TRBD1. Per the germline V gene, CDR1 is LNHDA and CDR2 is SQIVND (reference sequence). This CDR3 is built from 18 residues. Unmatched junction bases numbered 19, after V lost 6 bases and J lost 5 bases. The CDR3 DNA reads as TGTGCCAGTAGCTATCCCTTAACAGGGGCGAGTTTACATCAGCCCCAGCATTTT. Translating it yields CASSYPLTGASLHQPQHF.

V usage is TRBV6-2 or TRBV6-3 and J usage is TRBJ1-4; 10 nucleotides align to TRBD1. V was pared by 0 bases and J by 7 bases, with 2 bases of the junction left unmatched. The CDR3 spans 15 residues. The V gene's germline CDR1 is MNHEY and CDR2 SVGEGT. The CDR3 DNA is TGTGCCAGCAGTTACTCGAGGACAGGGGGTGAAAAACTGTTTTTT. Translating gives CASSYSRTGGEKLFF.

This chain connects TRBV6-4 to TRBJ2-1, with 9 bases lining up with TRBD2. The V and J ends lost 1 base and 4 bases, in that order; junction bases with no gene match: 2. Germline lookup yields CDR1 MRHNA and CDR2 SNTAGT. The CDR3 has 15 residues. CDR3 sequence: CASSDLTSGYNEQFF. The CDR3 nucleotides are TGTGCCAGCAGTGACTTGACTAGCGGTTACAATGAGCAGTTCTTC.

CDR3 in amino acids: CASSLEGEGSYGYTF. The CDR3, as DNA: TGTGCCAGCAGCCTCGAAGGGGAGGGAAGCTATGGCTACACCTTC. The chain carries TRBV9 and TRBJ1-2; D may be TRBD1 (5 bases). The germline V gene has CDR1 SGDLS and CDR2 YYNGEE. V was trimmed by 4 bases and J by 4 bases, leaving 17 bases between them. CDR3 size: 15 residues.

This clone appeared once. This sequence joins TRBV18 and TRBJ1-4; D is possibly TRBD1 (6 bases). The CDR3 has 17 residues. Trimming pared 3 bases from V and 13 bases from J, leaving 27 bases between. CDR1 is KGHSH and CDR2 is LQKENI in the germline V gene. CDR3 region: CASSPHSTRDKGGLLFF. In nucleotides, the CDR3 is TGTGCCAGCTCACCGCACTCGACTCGGGACAAGGGCGGACTACTGTTTTTT.